The T cell receptor beta chain described here comes from a study of OX40 agonist ivuxolimab in advanced cancers. Study as a whole: Enrolled patients in dose escalation had cancers that were hepatocellular carcinoma, melanoma, renal cell or head and neck cancer. Participants, 70% to 90% male, averaged roughly 59 years of age, ranging from roughly 23 to 90.

The repertoire was sequenced with immunoSEQ multiplex PCR; TCRdb's copy has only in-frame clones and lacks some. The sample records some 74,000 clones, around 82% being singletons. Overall study findings and caveats: At 0.1 to 3.0 mg/kg, clonal expansion of CD4+ and CD8+ blood T cells had occurred by week 6.

Prior autoimmune disease or systemic immunosuppression barred patients. Worth noting for this clone: As yet, its antigen is unknown.

Germline V gene data show CDR1 as SGHVS and CDR2 as FNYEAQ. The length of the CDR3 is 13 residues. Trimming pared 5 bases from V and 5 bases from J, leaving 12 bases between. The sequence derives from an adult with an advanced solid tumor such as melanoma, head and neck, liver or kidney cancer. The chain couples TRBV7-6 to TRBJ2-5; no definite D call. This sample comprised CD4+ or CD8+ T cells sorted from blood, obtained in a trial of the OX40 agonist ivuxolimab. The CDR3 loop reads CASSPGYRETQYF. As DNA, the CDR3 is TGTGCCAGCAGCCCCGGGTACCGGGAGACCCAGTACTTC.